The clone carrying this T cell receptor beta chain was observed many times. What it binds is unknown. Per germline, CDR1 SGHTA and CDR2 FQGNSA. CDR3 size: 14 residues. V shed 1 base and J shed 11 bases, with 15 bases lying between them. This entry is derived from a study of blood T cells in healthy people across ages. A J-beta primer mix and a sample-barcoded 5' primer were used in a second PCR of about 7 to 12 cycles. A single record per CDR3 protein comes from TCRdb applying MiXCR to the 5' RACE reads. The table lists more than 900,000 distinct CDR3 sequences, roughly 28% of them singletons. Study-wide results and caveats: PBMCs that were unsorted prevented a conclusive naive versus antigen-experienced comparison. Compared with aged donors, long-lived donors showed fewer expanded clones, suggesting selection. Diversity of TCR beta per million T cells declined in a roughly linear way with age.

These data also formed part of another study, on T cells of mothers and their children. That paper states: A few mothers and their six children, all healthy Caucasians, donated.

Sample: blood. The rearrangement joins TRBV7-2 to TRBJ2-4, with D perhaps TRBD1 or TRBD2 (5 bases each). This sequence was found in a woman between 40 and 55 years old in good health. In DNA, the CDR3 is TGTGCCAGCAGCTTAGGGGACGGATCCCTTGTTCAGTACTTC. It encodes CASSLGDGSLVQYF.